Listed below are T cell receptor beta chains from one sample, sequenced in a study of T cell responses to AZD1222 COVID-19 vaccine. Repertoires were generated with immunoSEQ multiplex PCR, while TCRdb's copy carries only in-frame clones and drops some. Seen here are around 150,000 clones, 80% to 95% observed once, and the top ten hold more than 3%. Sequences were derived from peripheral blood, sampled 28 days after the second AZD1222 dose. Receptors were obtained from an adult who received the AZD1222 COVID-19 vaccine. CDR3s include the opening cysteine and the closing phenylalanine or tryptophan. Each record gives: J gene, D gene, CDR3 length, clone size, V gene, CDR3 protein, CDR3 DNA. A D gene is named only where the DNA matches it firmly. Expanded clones get a size class; other rows say once, few or many, or leave the size out.

j_gene: TRBJ1-2; d_gene: NA; len: 15; abundance: NA; v_gene: TRBV30; CDR3aa: CAWSEGTHANYGYTF; CDR3nt: TGTGCCTGGAGTGAAGGGACACACGCTAACTATGGCTACACCTTC
j_gene: TRBJ2-3; d_gene: TRBD2; len: 16; abundance: NA; v_gene: TRBV7-9; CDR3aa: CASSFLAGVETDTQYF; CDR3nt: TGTGCCAGCAGCTTTCTAGCGGGAGTAGAGACAGATACGCAGTATTTT
j_gene: TRBJ2-7; d_gene: TRBD2; len: 14; abundance: few; v_gene: TRBV6-5; CDR3aa: CASSTGTSSYEQYF; CDR3nt: TGTGCCAGCAGCACCGGGACTAGCTCCTACGAGCAGTACTTC
j_gene: TRBJ2-7; d_gene: NA; len: 17; abundance: NA; v_gene: TRBV3-1/TRBV3-2; CDR3aa: CASSAGQSRVPIYEQYF; CDR3nt: TGTGCCAGCAGCGCGGGGCAGAGCCGGGTCCCTATCTACGAGCAGTACTTC
j_gene: TRBJ1-2; d_gene: NA; len: 14; abundance: few; v_gene: TRBV5-6; CDR3aa: CASSFIGAGYGYTF; CDR3nt: TGTGCCAGCAGCTTTATTGGGGCTGGCTATGGCTACACCTTC
j_gene: TRBJ2-7; d_gene: NA; len: 12; abundance: NA; v_gene: TRBV3-1/TRBV3-2; CDR3aa: CASSQVAYEQYF; CDR3nt: TGTGCCAGCAGCCAAGTAGCCTACGAGCAGTACTTC
j_gene: TRBJ2-1; d_gene: NA; len: 14; abundance: NA; v_gene: TRBV25-1; CDR3aa: CASSSPVIDLEQFF; CDR3nt: TGTGCCAGCAGTAGTCCCGTAATTGACCTTGAGCAGTTCTTC
j_gene: TRBJ2-1; d_gene: TRBD1; len: 19; abundance: NA; v_gene: TRBV9; CDR3aa: CASSVPRDSPSSAYNEQFF; CDR3nt: TGTGCCAGCAGCGTCCCCCGGGACAGTCCGTCCTCGGCCTACAATGAGCAGTTCTTC
j_gene: TRBJ2-1; d_gene: NA; len: 15; abundance: NA; v_gene: TRBV5-1; CDR3aa: CASSLGASSYNEQFF; CDR3nt: TGCGCCAGCAGCTTGGGGGCGAGCTCCTACAATGAGCAGTTCTTC
j_gene: TRBJ2-1; d_gene: NA; len: 14; abundance: NA; v_gene: TRBV27; CDR3aa: CASSFSWESNEQFF; CDR3nt: TGTGCCAGCAGTTTTTCCTGGGAATCCAATGAGCAGTTCTTC
j_gene: TRBJ2-7; d_gene: TRBD2; len: 16; abundance: NA; v_gene: TRBV3-1/TRBV3-2; CDR3aa: CASSLVAGGPIYEQYF; CDR3nt: TGTGCCAGCAGCCTGGTAGCGGGGGGACCTATCTACGAGCAGTACTTC
j_gene: TRBJ1-3; d_gene: TRBD1; len: 11; abundance: NA; v_gene: TRBV30; CDR3aa: CAGTVGNTIYF; CDR3nt: TGTGCCGGGACAGTAGGAAACACCATATATTTT
j_gene: TRBJ2-3; d_gene: NA; len: 13; abundance: NA; v_gene: TRBV7-2; CDR3aa: CATAGSGTDTQYF; CDR3nt: TGTGCCACCGCCGGTAGCGGCACAGATACGCAGTATTTT
j_gene: TRBJ2-7; d_gene: NA; len: 17; abundance: NA; v_gene: TRBV1; CDR3aa: CTSSQVRASGSVYEQYF; CDR3nt: TGCACCAGCAGCCAAGTTCGGGCTAGCGGGAGTGTTTACGAGCAGTACTTC
j_gene: TRBJ2-7; d_gene: TRBD2; len: 17; abundance: NA; v_gene: TRBV5-6; CDR3aa: CASSLVGTSGHSYEQYF; CDR3nt: TGTGCCAGCAGCTTGGTGGGGACTAGCGGACACTCCTACGAGCAGTACTTC
j_gene: TRBJ2-1; d_gene: TRBD2; len: 15; abundance: NA; v_gene: TRBV19; CDR3aa: CASSISGVIYNEQFF; CDR3nt: TGTGCCAGTAGTATCAGCGGGGTTATCTACAATGAGCAGTTCTTC
j_gene: TRBJ1-5; d_gene: NA; len: 17; abundance: NA; v_gene: TRBV11-2; CDR3aa: CASSLDPVPYSNQPQHF; CDR3nt: TGTGCCAGCAGCTTAGATCCCGTGCCTTATAGCAATCAGCCCCAGCATTTT
j_gene: TRBJ1-5; d_gene: NA; len: 15; abundance: once; v_gene: TRBV19; CDR3aa: CASSITGQGNQPQHF; CDR3nt: TGTGCCAGTAGTATAACAGGGCAAGGCAATCAGCCCCAGCATTTT
j_gene: TRBJ2-1; d_gene: TRBD2; len: 15; abundance: NA; v_gene: TRBV5-6; CDR3aa: CASHPGLGVYNEQFF; CDR3nt: TGTGCCAGCCACCCGGGACTAGGGGTTTACAATGAGCAGTTCTTC
j_gene: TRBJ1-5; d_gene: NA; len: 16; abundance: NA; v_gene: TRBV15; CDR3aa: CATSRDEGYSNQPQHF; CDR3nt: TGTGCCACCAGCAGAGATGAGGGGTATAGCAATCAGCCCCAGCATTTT
j_gene: TRBJ2-2; d_gene: NA; len: 16; abundance: once; v_gene: TRBV7-9; CDR3aa: CASSLVLGTSTGELFF; CDR3nt: TGTGCCAGCAGCTTGGTCCTGGGGACATCCACCGGGGAGCTGTTTTTT
j_gene: TRBJ2-1; d_gene: TRBD2; len: 17; abundance: NA; v_gene: TRBV9; CDR3aa: CASSVAGGTSTYNEQFF; CDR3nt: TGTGCCAGCAGCGTAGCTGGCGGGACTAGCACCTACAATGAGCAGTTCTTC
j_gene: TRBJ1-1; d_gene: NA; len: 14; abundance: NA; v_gene: TRBV7-9; CDR3aa: CASSLPGLNTEAFF; CDR3nt: TGTGCCAGCAGCTTACCAGGGTTGAACACTGAAGCTTTCTTT
j_gene: TRBJ1-5; d_gene: TRBD1; len: 16; abundance: NA; v_gene: TRBV28; CDR3aa: CASSRTGASLYQPQHF; CDR3nt: TGTGCCAGCAGTCGCACAGGGGCTTCACTATATCAGCCCCAGCATTTT
j_gene: TRBJ2-2; d_gene: TRBD2; len: 15; abundance: NA; v_gene: TRBV6-4; CDR3aa: CASSERLAATGELFF; CDR3nt: TGTGCCAGCAGTGAACGACTAGCGGCTACCGGGGAGCTGTTTTTT
j_gene: TRBJ2-6; d_gene: TRBD1; len: 18; abundance: NA; v_gene: TRBV30; CDR3aa: CAWSAPGQSFSGANVLTF; CDR3nt: TGTGCCTGGAGTGCACCGGGACAGTCATTCTCTGGGGCCAACGTCCTGACTTTC
j_gene: TRBJ2-5; d_gene: TRBD2; len: 13; abundance: NA; v_gene: TRBV7-8; CDR3aa: CASSLSGEETQYF; CDR3nt: TGTGCCAGCAGCTTGAGCGGGGAAGAGACCCAGTACTTC
j_gene: TRBJ1-2; d_gene: TRBD1; len: 13; abundance: once; v_gene: TRBV6-5; CDR3aa: CAITTGVDYGYTF; CDR3nt: TGTGCCATTACGACAGGGGTTGACTATGGCTACACCTTC
j_gene: TRBJ1-1; d_gene: NA; len: 13; abundance: NA; v_gene: TRBV5-1; CDR3aa: CASSSRQAQEAFF; CDR3nt: TGCGCCAGCAGCAGTCGACAGGCCCAGGAAGCTTTCTTT
j_gene: TRBJ1-2; d_gene: TRBD1; len: 15; abundance: once; v_gene: TRBV5-5; CDR3aa: CASSFNRDRRNGYTF; CDR3nt: TGTGCCAGCAGCTTTAACCGGGACAGGCGAAATGGCTACACCTTC
j_gene: TRBJ2-1; d_gene: TRBD2; len: 15; abundance: NA; v_gene: TRBV14; CDR3aa: CASSSIAGLFNEQFF; CDR3nt: TGTGCCAGCAGTAGCATAGCGGGACTCTTCAATGAGCAGTTCTTC
j_gene: TRBJ1-6; d_gene: TRBD1; len: 14; abundance: NA; v_gene: TRBV30; CDR3aa: CAWSAGQRNSPLHF; CDR3nt: TGTGCCTGGAGTGCGGGACAGCGTAATTCACCCCTCCACTTT
j_gene: TRBJ2-5; d_gene: TRBD1; len: 16; abundance: NA; v_gene: TRBV5-5; CDR3aa: CASSLGTGAYQETQYF; CDR3nt: TGTGCCAGCAGCTTGGGGACAGGGGCGTACCAAGAGACCCAGTACTTC
j_gene: TRBJ2-1; d_gene: TRBD2; len: 16; abundance: few; v_gene: TRBV15; CDR3aa: CATSSEGTSGRNEQFF; CDR3nt: TGTGCCACCAGCAGCGAAGGGACTAGCGGGAGGAATGAGCAGTTCTTC
j_gene: TRBJ2-2; d_gene: TRBD1; len: 14; abundance: NA; v_gene: TRBV15; CDR3aa: CATRGDRDTGELFF; CDR3nt: TGTGCCACCAGGGGTGACAGGGATACCGGGGAGCTGTTTTTT
j_gene: TRBJ1-4; d_gene: TRBD1; len: 19; abundance: NA; v_gene: TRBV11-2; CDR3aa: CASSPNRQGSLLTNEKLFF; CDR3nt: TGTGCCAGCAGTCCCAACCGACAGGGCTCCCTTCTAACTAATGAAAAACTGTTTTTT
j_gene: TRBJ1-4; d_gene: TRBD1; len: 13; abundance: NA; v_gene: TRBV6-5; CDR3aa: CASRILQGAKLFF; CDR3nt: TGTGCCAGCAGGATACTACAGGGGGCAAAACTGTTTTTT
j_gene: TRBJ2-1; d_gene: TRBD2; len: 17; abundance: NA; v_gene: TRBV30; CDR3aa: CAWSPVLAGGNYNEQFF; CDR3nt: TGTGCCTGGAGTCCCGTACTAGCGGGAGGTAACTACAATGAGCAGTTCTTC
j_gene: TRBJ2-1; d_gene: NA; len: 13; abundance: once; v_gene: TRBV6-6; CDR3aa: CASRYGHSNEQFF; CDR3nt: TGTGCCAGCAGATACGGTCACAGCAATGAGCAGTTCTTC
j_gene: TRBJ2-4; d_gene: NA; len: 13; abundance: NA; v_gene: TRBV29-1; CDR3aa: CSVEGRPGSIQYF; CDR3nt: TGCAGCGTCGAAGGCCGCCCCGGCAGCATTCAGTACTTC
j_gene: TRBJ2-5; d_gene: NA; len: 13; abundance: NA; v_gene: TRBV5-4; CDR3aa: CASSLMDEETQYF; CDR3nt: TGTGCCAGCAGCTTGATGGACGAGGAGACCCAGTACTTC
j_gene: TRBJ1-1; d_gene: NA; len: 13; abundance: NA; v_gene: TRBV29-1; CDR3aa: CSVERRLNTEAFF; CDR3nt: TGCAGCGTTGAACGTAGGCTGAACACTGAAGCTTTCTTT
j_gene: TRBJ1-5; d_gene: NA; len: 14; abundance: NA; v_gene: TRBV19; CDR3aa: CASGIGDSNQPQHF; CDR3nt: TGTGCCAGCGGAATAGGGGATAGCAATCAGCCCCAGCATTTT